This T cell receptor (beta chain) appears in the sequencing data of a study of beta chain features in type 1 diabetes. The study reverse transcribed the entire isolated RNA, so it sequenced expressed TCRB transcripts. Measured with immunoSEQ multiplex PCR; TCRdb has only the in-frame clones, and not every one. The table includes fewer than 350,000 clones, 8% detected once. This clone was seen at least ten times. Germline loops: CDR1 SGHRS, CDR2 YFSETQ. The CDR3 totals 13 residues. V was trimmed by 0 bases and J by 4 bases, leaving 7 bases between them. V is TRBV5-1 and J is TRBJ2-5, with D possibly TRBD1 on 6 matching bases. The TCR comes from a woman between 18 and 29 years old in good health. Sample: central memory CD4+ T cells from blood. The CDR3 nucleotides are TGCGCCAGCAGCTTGGAGGGGGTAGAGACCCAGTACTTC. It is translated as CASSLEGVETQYF. The complete variable domain, with remaining parts taken from reference TRBV5-1 and TRBJ2-5, reads KAGVTQTPRYLIKTRGQQVTLSCSPISGHRSVSWYQQTPGQGLQFLFEYFSETQRNKGNFPGRFSGRQFSNSRSEMNVSTLELGDSALYLCASSLEGVETQYFGPGTRLLVL.